Below, one T cell receptor (beta chain) is given with its context. The antigen remains undetermined. Patients with Susac syndrome fulfilled recently defined diagnostic criteria for definite or probable disease. The CD8+ and CD4+ T cells were negatively isolated, with the TEMRA cells enriched by FACS. The CDR3 covers 11 residues. Trimming removed 6 bases from V and 8 bases from J, with 9 bases in between. This sample is part of a study of CD8 T cells in Susac syndrome. Study-wide findings and caveats: CD4+ repertoires of Susac syndrome patients lacked detectable clonal expansion.

Reverse transcription of about 0.5 to 1 ug RNA used random hexamers. Amplification of TCR beta CDR3 by immunoSEQ multiplex PCR spanned 54 Vbeta and 13 Jbeta. TCRdb reprocessed the immunoSEQ multiplex PCR reads via MiXCR and lists one record per CDR3 protein. The sample has about 240,000 distinct CDR3 sequences, roughly 95% seen once; the top ten hold approximately 0.094%. Sequencing input: CD4+ T cells from PBMCs. The chain links TRBV12-3 or TRBV12-4 to TRBJ2-3; D might be TRBD1 or TRBD2, each matching 5 bases. This receptor was taken from a human donor with Susac syndrome. The CDR3 loop is CASRTGPTQYF. The CDR3 bases are TGTGCCAGCAGGACGGGGCCTACGCAGTATTTT.